This T cell receptor beta chain was recorded in a study of CD8+ T cells in alopecia areata. Study observations and caveats: Scalp data also include sequences from resident alphabeta T cells of normal skin. Expanded CD8+ clones among the top 100, as well as scalp clonality, were significantly decreased by tofacitinib. Researchers reported that TCR sharing among patients proved less clear than in mice, possibly HLA-linked.

The V gene's germline CDR1 is MNHEY and CDR2 SVGAGI. The CDR3 is 14 amino acids. V lost 6 bases and J lost 6; bases outside the gene matches: 6. In each case, RNA was isolated and then reverse transcribed into cDNA as the sequencing template. The method was immunoSEQ multiplex PCR; TCRdb's version includes in-frame clones alone and lacks a portion of them. The table shows 35,000 to 45,000 clones, with 92% occurring only once. Treatment defined: oral pan-JAK inhibitor, 5-10 mg twice daily. In regard to this clone: The antigen remains undetermined.

The chain links TRBV6-5 to TRBJ2-7; TRBD2 aligns across 12 bases. The TCR comes from a human donor with alopecia areata. Sequenced material: CD8+ T cells sorted from blood, taken at week 24, from a patient treated with tofacitinib. The CDR3 sequence is CASSKTSGGSEQYF. DNA for the CDR3: TGTGCCAGCAGCAAGACTAGCGGGGGATCCGAGCAGTACTTC.